The 22 T cell receptor beta chains reported below all come from one sample, sequenced in a study of blood T cell repertoires in COVID-19. Assay used: immunoSEQ multiplex PCR; TCRdb lists only in-frame clones, some missing. The sample lists tens of thousands of clones; 80% to 90% were seen once. Sequenced material: peripheral blood. The receptors stem from a woman aged 60 to 75 with COVID-19, enrolled during active disease.

This chain uses TRBV6-2 or TRBV6-3 with TRBJ2-2; D ambiguous. There are 13 residues in the CDR3. The germline V gene has CDR1 MNHEY and CDR2 SVGEGT. Trimming pared 5 bases from V and 4 bases from J, leaving 8 bases between. The CDR3 DNA reads as TGTGCCAGCAGTCCCTATGGCACCGGGGAGCTGTTTTTT. Its protein product is CASSPYGTGELFF.

The rearrangement joins TRBV6-2 or TRBV6-3 to TRBJ2-7, with TRBD1 as a possible D gene (5 bases). From germline, CDR1 is MNHEY and CDR2 SVGEGT. The V end was cut by 5 bases, the J end by 4 bases, with 9 bases between. This CDR3 region has 12 residues. CDR3 residues: CASSRGSYEQYF. The CDR3 DNA reads as TGTGCCAGCAGTAGGGGTTCATACGAGCAGTACTTC.

V is TRBV11-2 and J is TRBJ2-1; TRBD2 agrees at 7 bases. Losses at the gene ends were 1 base for V and 0 bases for J; bases not matched to a gene: 0. The CDR3 consists of 15 residues. Germline V CDR1 and CDR2: SGHAT, FQNNGV. In nucleotides, the CDR3 is TGTGCCAGCAGCTTAGGCGGGGGCTCCTACAATGAGCAGTTCTTC. Its protein is CASSLGGGSYNEQFF.

The V and J genes are TRBV6-6 and TRBJ2-1; D may be TRBD1 (6 bases). This CDR3 has 11 residues. V was trimmed by 5 bases and J by 10 bases, leaving 9 bases between them. Germline V gives CDR1 MNHNY, CDR2 SVGAGI (reference sequence). In DNA, the CDR3 is TGTGCCAGCAGTCCGACAGGCGAGCAGTTCTTC. Residues: CASSPTGEQFF.

This clone was recorded once. The V and J genes are TRBV10-3 and TRBJ2-2, with 9 bases matching TRBD2. The CDR3 has 15 residues. V lost 6 bases to trimming and J lost 3 bases; unmatched junction nucleotides: 5. Germline V gene sequence: CDR1 ENHRY, CDR2 SYGVKD. CDR3 in amino acids: CAIREIAGDTGELFF. Written as DNA, the CDR3 is TGTGCCATCAGGGAAATAGCGGGAGACACCGGGGAGCTGTTTTTT.

The V and J genes are TRBV19 and TRBJ1-4, with 7 bases lining up with TRBD1. Germline trimming cut 4 bases from V and 6 bases from J; bases unmatched to any gene: 5. CDR1 and CDR2 from the germline V gene are LNHDA and SQIVND (reference sequence). The CDR3 is made up of 14 amino acids. CDR3: CASSTPGQYEKLFF. CDR3 DNA: TGTGCCAGTAGTACGCCGGGACAGTATGAAAAACTGTTTTTT.

The chain is built from TRBV30 and TRBJ2-1; 8 bases match TRBD2. The CDR3 runs to 16 residues. With 8 bases clipped from V and 4 bases from J, the junction kept 16 bases outside the gene matches. Germline V lookup: CDR1 GTSNPN, CDR2 SVGIG (reference sequence). CDR3 DNA sequence: TGTGCCCTCCAGAGTGGGAGCGGGGGAACTTACAATGAGCAGTTCTTC. Protein sequence: CALQSGSGGTYNEQFF.

The genes are TRBV18 and TRBJ1-5; perhaps TRBD1 as D (5 bases). Trimming took 3 bases from V and 5 from J, leaving 8 bases between them. The CDR3 has 13 residues. Germline CDR1 is KGHSH and CDR2 is LQKENI. CDR3 sequence: CASSPLGDQPQHF. As DNA, the CDR3 is TGTGCCAGCTCACCCCTAGGGGATCAGCCCCAGCATTTT. Looking up the rest from reference TRBV18 and TRBJ1-5 gives the full variable domain: NAGVMQNPRHLVRRRGQEARLRCSPMKGHSHVYWYRQLPEEGLKFMVYLQKENIIDESGMPKERFSAEFPKEGPSILRIQQVVRGDSAAYFCASSPLGDQPQHFGDGTRLSIL.

This clone occurred once. The V call is TRBV4-1, the J call TRBJ2-5, with a weak D call TRBD2 (5 bases). CDR1 is MGHRA, CDR2 YSYEKL, per germline. The CDR3 loop spans 12 amino acids. V lost 8 bases and J lost 5, with 12 bases in between. As DNA, the CDR3 is TGCGCCAGCTCTAGGACGGGGGAGACCCAGTACTTC. Its protein product is CASSRTGETQYF.

This chain uses TRBV4-3 with TRBJ2-3, with D maybe TRBD2 (5 bases). Germline CDR1 reads LGHNA; CDR2 reads YSLEER. The CDR3 covers 16 residues. Trimming took 0 bases from V and 3 from J, leaving 13 bases between them. As DNA, the CDR3 is TGCGCCAGCAGCCAAGATGTCGGGGTAGGAACAGATACGCAGTATTTT. It yields the protein CASSQDVGVGTDTQYF.

The V call is TRBV11-2, the J call TRBJ2-4; perhaps TRBD2 as D (6 bases). CDR3 length: 14 amino acids. Germline CDR1 is SGHAT and CDR2 is FQNNGV. Between the trimmed V and J ends, which lost 7 bases and 0 bases, there was a span of 10 bases. In nucleotides, the CDR3 is TGTGCCAGCACCGCGGGACTAGCCAAAAACATTCAGTACTTC. It translates to CASTAGLAKNIQYF.

CDR3 bases: TGTGCCAGCAGCTTAGCGGGACAGGGGATTGAGCAGTTCTTC. Residues: CASSLAGQGIEQFF. V and J are TRBV7-6 and TRBJ2-1; 10 bases fit TRBD1. This CDR3 region has 14 residues. Germline V gene sequence: CDR1 SGHVS, CDR2 FNYEAQ. V trimming: 0 bases; J trimming: 9 bases; junction bases outside the gene matches: 2.

The chain is built from TRBV24-1 and TRBJ1-1; TRBD1 agrees at 9 bases. Trimming cost V 12 bases and J 3 bases; bases outside gene matches: 7. Germline CDR1 and CDR2: KGHDR and SFDVKD. There are 13 residues in the CDR3. CDR3 bases: TGTGCCCTCGAAGACAGGGGGGACACTGAAGCTTTCTTT. Translation gives CALEDRGDTEAFF.

The count of this clone is one. The rearrangement joins TRBV5-4 to TRBJ2-7, with D possibly TRBD2 on 6 matching bases. This CDR3 comprises 15 residues. Germline V gives CDR1 SGHNT, CDR2 YYREEE (reference sequence). Trimming took off 3 bases at V and 4 bases at J, with 17 bases between the two ends. The CDR3 sequence is CASSWGQRVGYEQYF. The DNA of the CDR3 is TGTGCCAGCAGCTGGGGTCAGCGGGTAGGTTACGAGCAGTACTTC.

The chain employs TRBV28 and TRBJ1-2, with a tentative D call TRBD1 (6 bases). Germline V gene data show CDR1 as MDHEN and CDR2 as SYDVKM. This CDR3 region has 13 residues. V dropped 5 bases and J dropped 6 bases, with 13 bases sitting between them. The CDR3 protein is CASSPGTGHGYTF. The CDR3 DNA reads TGTGCCAGCAGTCCCGGTACAGGGCATGGCTACACCTTC.

This rearrangement joins TRBV27 to TRBJ1-2; tentatively, D is TRBD1 (5 bases). The CDR3 has 16 residues. Trimming took 5 bases from V and 1 from J, leaving 17 bases between them. Germline assignment: CDR1 MNHEY and CDR2 SMNVEV (reference sequence). The CDR3 sequence is CASSPLGGWVNYGYTF. CDR3 nucleotide sequence: TGTGCCAGCAGTCCGCTGGGGGGGTGGGTTAACTATGGCTACACCTTC.

V is TRBV27 and J is TRBJ2-7, with a tentative D call TRBD2 (6 bases). The V gene's germline CDR1 is MNHEY and CDR2 SMNVEV (reference sequence). Trimming removed 2 bases from V and 4 bases from J, with 12 bases in between. The CDR3 is 14 amino acids. CDR3 nucleotides: TGTGCCAGCAGTTTAGTCGGGGAGGTTTACGAGCAGTACTTC. Translated: CASSLVGEVYEQYF.

The chain employs TRBV6-2 or TRBV6-3 and TRBJ1-1; D perhaps matches TRBD1 (6 bases). Trimming removed 1 base from V and 7 bases from J, with 13 bases in between. Germline V gives CDR1 MNHEY, CDR2 SVGEGT. The CDR3 sequence is 14 residues long. The CDR3 nucleotides read TGTGCCAGCAGTTACTTGACAGGTCGGGGTGAAGCTTTCTTT. Protein: CASSYLTGRGEAFF.

This rearrangement joins TRBV19 to TRBJ1-1, with TRBD1 matching 10 bases. Germline trimming cut 4 bases from V and 3 bases from J; bases unmatched to any gene: 14. Germline values: CDR1 LNHDA, CDR2 SQIVND (reference sequence). This CDR3 has 18 residues. Here the CDR3 DNA reads TGTGCCAGTAGTACCCCGACAGGGGGCTTCAGAAGAGACACTGAAGCTTTCTTT. Its translation: CASSTPTGGFRRDTEAFF.

This clone was detected many times. The CDR3 loop reads CSASPYLPGVEQYF. The CDR3 nucleotides read TGCAGTGCTAGTCCTTACCTCCCGGGAGTAGAGCAGTACTTC. The V call is TRBV20-1, the J call TRBJ2-7, with a possible D match to TRBD2 (6 bases). The CDR3 is 14 residues long. V dropped 3 bases and J dropped 7 bases, with 19 bases sitting between them. Germline values: CDR1 DFQATT, CDR2 SNEGSKA (reference sequence).

The chain employs TRBV6-2 or TRBV6-3 and TRBJ2-7; no clear D gene. V lost 5 bases and J 0 bases, leaving 5 bases between the germline ends. The germline CDR1 and CDR2 sequences are MNHEY and SVGEGT. The length of the CDR3 is 12 residues. Here the CDR3 DNA reads TGTGCCAGCAGTAAGAGCTCCTACGAGCAGTACTTC. Translating it yields CASSKSSYEQYF.

The V gene is TRBV30, the J gene TRBJ2-5, with 8 bases identical to TRBD2. Per germline, CDR1 GTSNPN and CDR2 SVGIG (reference sequence). This CDR3 region has 15 residues. J lost 4 bases, V lost 0 bases, and 7 bases had no gene match. The CDR3 is CAWSVTGGRRETQYF. Written as DNA, the CDR3 is TGTGCCTGGAGTGTAACGGGGGGGCGGCGAGAGACCCAGTACTTC.